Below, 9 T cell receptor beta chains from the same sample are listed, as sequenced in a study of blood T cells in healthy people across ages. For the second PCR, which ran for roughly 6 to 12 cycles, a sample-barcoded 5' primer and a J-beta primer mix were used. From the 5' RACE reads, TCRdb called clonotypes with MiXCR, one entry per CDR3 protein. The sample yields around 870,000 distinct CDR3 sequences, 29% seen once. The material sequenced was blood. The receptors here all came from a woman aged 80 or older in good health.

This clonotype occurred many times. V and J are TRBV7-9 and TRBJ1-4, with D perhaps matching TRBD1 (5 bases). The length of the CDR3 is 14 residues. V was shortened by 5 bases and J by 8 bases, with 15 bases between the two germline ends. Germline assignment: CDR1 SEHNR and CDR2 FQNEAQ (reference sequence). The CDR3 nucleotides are TGTGCCAGCAGCACGGACACGACAGTAGAAAAACTGTTTTTT. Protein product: CASSTDTTVEKLFF.

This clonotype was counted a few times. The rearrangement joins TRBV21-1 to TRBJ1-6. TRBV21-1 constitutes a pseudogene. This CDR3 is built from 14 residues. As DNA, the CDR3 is TGTGCCAGCAGCCCCGGCGGGGGGGATTCACCCCTCCACTTT. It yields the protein CASSPGGGDSPLHF.

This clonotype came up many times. The CDR3 nucleotides read TGTGCCAGCTCACCGGACAGGGTAGCCAAAAACATTCAGTACTTC. It encodes CASSPDRVAKNIQYF. The chain couples TRBV18 to TRBJ2-4; 8 bases agree with TRBD1. The CDR3 contains 15 residues. Germline lookup yields CDR1 KGHSH and CDR2 LQKENI. J lost 0 bases, V lost 3 bases, and 1 base had no gene match. Complete variable domain (other parts from reference TRBV18 and TRBJ2-4): NAGVMQNPRHLVRRRGQEARLRCSPMKGHSHVYWYRQLPEEGLKFMVYLQKENIIDESGMPKERFSAEFPKEGPSILRIQQVVRGDSAAYFCASSPDRVAKNIQYFGAGTRLSVL.

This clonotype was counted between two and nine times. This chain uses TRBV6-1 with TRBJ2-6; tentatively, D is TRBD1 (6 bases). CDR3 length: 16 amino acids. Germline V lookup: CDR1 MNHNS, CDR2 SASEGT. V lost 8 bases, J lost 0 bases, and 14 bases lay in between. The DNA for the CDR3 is TGTGCCAGCGGGCTGGACAGTTCCTCTGGGGCCAACGTCCTGACTTTC. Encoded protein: CASGLDSSSGANVLTF.

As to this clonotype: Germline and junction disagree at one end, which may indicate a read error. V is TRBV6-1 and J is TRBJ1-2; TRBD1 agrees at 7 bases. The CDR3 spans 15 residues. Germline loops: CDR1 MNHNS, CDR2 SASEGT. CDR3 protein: CTSSALGGTAFGYTF. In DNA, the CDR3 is TGTACCAGCAGTGCCCTCGGCGGGACAGCATTTGGCTACACCTTC.

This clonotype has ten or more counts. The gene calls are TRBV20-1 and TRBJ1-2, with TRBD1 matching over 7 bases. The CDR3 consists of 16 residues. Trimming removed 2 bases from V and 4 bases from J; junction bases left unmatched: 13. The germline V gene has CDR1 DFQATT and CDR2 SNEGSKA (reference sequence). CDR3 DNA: TGCAGTGCTAGATCTTCCGGGACAGCGTATCCCTATGGCTACACCTTC. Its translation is CSARSSGTAYPYGYTF.

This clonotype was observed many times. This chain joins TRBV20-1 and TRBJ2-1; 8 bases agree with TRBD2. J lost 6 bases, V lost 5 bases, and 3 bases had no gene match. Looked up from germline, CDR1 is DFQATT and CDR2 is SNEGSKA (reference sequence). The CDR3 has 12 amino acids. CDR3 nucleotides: TGCAGTGCTGACCGGGGGGGCAATGAGCAGTTCTTC. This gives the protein CSADRGGNEQFF.

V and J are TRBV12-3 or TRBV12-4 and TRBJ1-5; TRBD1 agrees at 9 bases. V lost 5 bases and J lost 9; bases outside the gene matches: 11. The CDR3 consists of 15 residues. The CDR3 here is CASSTGQGIYRPQHF. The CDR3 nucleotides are TGTGCCAGCAGTACCGGACAGGGGATCTATCGGCCCCAGCATTTT.

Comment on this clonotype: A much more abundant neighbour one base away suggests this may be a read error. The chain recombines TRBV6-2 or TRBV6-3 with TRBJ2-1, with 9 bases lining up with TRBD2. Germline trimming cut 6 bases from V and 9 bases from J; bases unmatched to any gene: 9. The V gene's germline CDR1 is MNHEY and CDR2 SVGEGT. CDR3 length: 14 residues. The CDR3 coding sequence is TGTGCCAGCAGGTCGGTAGCGGGGGCGGGTGAGCAGTTCTTC. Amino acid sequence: CASRSVAGAGEQFF.